This T cell receptor (beta chain) was sequenced during a study of T cell responses to AZD1222 COVID-19 vaccine. Overall study results and limits: A mostly white British donor set with more females was recruited, and clonal diversity was possibly underestimated. Baseline seropositivity characterized only a handful of AZD1222 recipients. Every sample of the repertoires postdated the peak T cell response.

TCRdb keeps only in-frame clones here, not all; method: immunoSEQ multiplex PCR. This repertoire shows roughly 150,000 clones, approximately 89% found once; its top ten account for around 5.4%. Details on this clone: Its matching antigen is unknown.

Sequences were derived from peripheral blood, sampled on day 0 of AZD1222 vaccination. The clonotype comes from an adult in good health.

The CDR3 region is CASHGAYGYTF. CDR3 bases: TGTGCCAGCCATGGGGCCTATGGCTACACCTTC. V is TRBV6-5 and J is TRBJ1-2; TRBD1 is a possible D gene (5 bases). Germline V gene data show CDR1 as MNHEY and CDR2 as SVGAGI. The CDR3 is 11 residues long. Deletions cut 8 bases from V and 4 bases from J, with 8 bases between.